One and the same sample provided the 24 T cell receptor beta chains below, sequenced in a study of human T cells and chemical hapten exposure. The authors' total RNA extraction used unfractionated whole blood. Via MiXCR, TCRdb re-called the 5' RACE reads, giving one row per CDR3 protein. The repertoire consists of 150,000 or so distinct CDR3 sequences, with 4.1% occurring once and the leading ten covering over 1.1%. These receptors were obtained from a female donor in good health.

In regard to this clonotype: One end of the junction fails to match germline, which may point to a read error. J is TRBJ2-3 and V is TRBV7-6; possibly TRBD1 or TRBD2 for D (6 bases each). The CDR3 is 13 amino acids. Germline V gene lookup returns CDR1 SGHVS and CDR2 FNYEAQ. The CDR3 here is CASSLALFGGPVF. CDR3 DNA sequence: TGTGCCAGCAGCTTAGCGCTTTTTGGGGGGCCGGTTTTT.

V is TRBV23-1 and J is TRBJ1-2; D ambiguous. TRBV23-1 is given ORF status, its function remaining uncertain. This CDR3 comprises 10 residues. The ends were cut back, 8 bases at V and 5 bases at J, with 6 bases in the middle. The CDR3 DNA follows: TGCGCCAGCGAAAATTATGGCTACACCTTC. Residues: CASENYGYTF.

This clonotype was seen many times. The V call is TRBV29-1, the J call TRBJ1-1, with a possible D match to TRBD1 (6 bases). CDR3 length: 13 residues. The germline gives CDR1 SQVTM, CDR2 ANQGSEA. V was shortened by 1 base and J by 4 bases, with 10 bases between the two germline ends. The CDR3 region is CSVEGGGITEAFF. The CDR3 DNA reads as TGCAGCGTTGAAGGAGGGGGGATCACTGAAGCTTTCTTT.

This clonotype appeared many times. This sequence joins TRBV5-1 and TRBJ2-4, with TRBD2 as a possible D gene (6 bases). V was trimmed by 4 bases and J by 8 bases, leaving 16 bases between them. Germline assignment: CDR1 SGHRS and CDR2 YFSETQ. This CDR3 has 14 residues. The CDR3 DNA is TGCGCCAGCAGCCAGTCACGGGGGATGGACATTCAGTACTTC. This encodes CASSQSRGMDIQYF.

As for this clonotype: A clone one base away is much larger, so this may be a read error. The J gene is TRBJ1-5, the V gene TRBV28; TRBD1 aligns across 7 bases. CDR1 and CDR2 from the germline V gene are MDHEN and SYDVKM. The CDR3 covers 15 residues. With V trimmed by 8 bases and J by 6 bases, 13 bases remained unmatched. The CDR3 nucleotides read TGTGCCAGCTTACGGGATCGAGGGGGCGGTCAGCCCCAGCATTTT. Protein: CASLRDRGGGQPQHF.

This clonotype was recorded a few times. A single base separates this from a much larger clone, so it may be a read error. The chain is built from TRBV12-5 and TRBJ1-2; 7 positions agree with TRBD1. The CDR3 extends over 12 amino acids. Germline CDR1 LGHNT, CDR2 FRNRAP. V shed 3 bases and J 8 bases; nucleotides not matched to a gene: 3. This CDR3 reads CASGLEGAGYTF. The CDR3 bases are TGTGCTAGTGGTTTAGAGGGGGCGGGCTACACCTTC.

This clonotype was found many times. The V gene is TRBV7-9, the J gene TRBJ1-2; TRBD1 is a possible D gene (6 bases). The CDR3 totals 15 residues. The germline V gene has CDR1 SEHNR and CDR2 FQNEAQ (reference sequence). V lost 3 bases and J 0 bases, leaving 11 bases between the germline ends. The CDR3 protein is CASSLAGVANYGYTF. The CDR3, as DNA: TGTGCCAGCAGCTTGGCAGGGGTCGCTAACTATGGCTACACCTTC.

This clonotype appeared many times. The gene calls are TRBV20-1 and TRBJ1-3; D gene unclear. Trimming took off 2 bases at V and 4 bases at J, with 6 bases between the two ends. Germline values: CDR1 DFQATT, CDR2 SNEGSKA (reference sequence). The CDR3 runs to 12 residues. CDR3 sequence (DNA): TGCAGTGCTAGACGGACGGGAAACACCATATATTTT. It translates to CSARRTGNTIYF.

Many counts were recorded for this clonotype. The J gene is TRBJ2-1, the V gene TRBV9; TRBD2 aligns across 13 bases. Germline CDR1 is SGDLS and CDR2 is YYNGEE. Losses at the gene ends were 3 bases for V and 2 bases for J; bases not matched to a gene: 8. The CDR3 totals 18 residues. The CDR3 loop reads CASSALGTSGVTYNEQFF. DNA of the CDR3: TGTGCCAGCAGCGCCCTGGGGACTAGCGGGGTGACCTACAATGAGCAGTTCTTC.

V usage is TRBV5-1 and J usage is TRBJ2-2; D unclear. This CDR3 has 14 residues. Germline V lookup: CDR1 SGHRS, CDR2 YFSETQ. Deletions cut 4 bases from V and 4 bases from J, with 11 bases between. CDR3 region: CASSEGHTTGELFF. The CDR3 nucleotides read TGCGCCAGCAGCGAAGGCCATACCACCGGGGAGCTGTTTTTT.

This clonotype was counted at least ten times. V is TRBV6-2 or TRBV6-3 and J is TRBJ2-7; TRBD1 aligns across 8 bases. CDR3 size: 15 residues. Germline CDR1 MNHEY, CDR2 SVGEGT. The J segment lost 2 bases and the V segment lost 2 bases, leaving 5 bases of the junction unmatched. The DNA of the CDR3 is TGTGCCAGCAGTTACCTCGGACAGGGCCCCTACGAGCAGTACTTC. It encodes CASSYLGQGPYEQYF.

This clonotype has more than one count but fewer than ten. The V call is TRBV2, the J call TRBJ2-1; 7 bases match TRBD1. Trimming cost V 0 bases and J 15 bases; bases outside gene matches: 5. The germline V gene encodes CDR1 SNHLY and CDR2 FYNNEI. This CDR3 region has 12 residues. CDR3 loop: CASSEATGFGFF. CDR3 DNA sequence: TGTGCCAGCAGTGAAGCGACAGGGTTTGGGTTCTTC.

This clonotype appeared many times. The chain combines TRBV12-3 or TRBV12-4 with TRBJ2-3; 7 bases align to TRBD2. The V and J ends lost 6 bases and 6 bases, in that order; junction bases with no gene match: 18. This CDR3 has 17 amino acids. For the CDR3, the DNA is TGTGCCAGCAGCCCACAACCGCTGGGACTACACGAGGATACGCAGTATTTT. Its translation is CASSPQPLGLHEDTQYF.

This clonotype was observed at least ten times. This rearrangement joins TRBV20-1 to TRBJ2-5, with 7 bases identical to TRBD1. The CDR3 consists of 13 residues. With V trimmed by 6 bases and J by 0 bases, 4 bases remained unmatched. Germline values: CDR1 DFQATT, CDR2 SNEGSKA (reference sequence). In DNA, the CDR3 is TGCAGTGCCCAGGGACAGTACCAAGAGACCCAGTACTTC. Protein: CSAQGQYQETQYF.

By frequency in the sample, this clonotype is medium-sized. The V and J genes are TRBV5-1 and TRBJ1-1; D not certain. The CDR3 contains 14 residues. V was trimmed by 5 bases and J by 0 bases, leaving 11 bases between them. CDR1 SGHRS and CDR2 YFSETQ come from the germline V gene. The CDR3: CASRKTRMNTEAFF. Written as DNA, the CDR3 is TGCGCCAGCAGAAAGACACGTATGAACACTGAAGCTTTCTTT.

The CDR3 sequence: CSVGQGPYQETQYF. The CDR3 DNA follows: TGCAGCGTTGGGCAGGGCCCGTACCAAGAGACCCAGTACTTC. The chain recombines TRBV29-1 with TRBJ2-5; D possibly corresponds to TRBD1 (5 bases). The CDR3 has 14 amino acids. The germline V gene has CDR1 SQVTM and CDR2 ANQGSEA. V lost 4 bases and J lost 0, with 12 bases in between.

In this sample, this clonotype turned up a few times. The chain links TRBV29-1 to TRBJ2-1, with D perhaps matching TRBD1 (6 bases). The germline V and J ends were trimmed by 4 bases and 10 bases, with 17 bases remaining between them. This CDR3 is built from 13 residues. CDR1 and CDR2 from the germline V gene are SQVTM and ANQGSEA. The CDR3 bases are TGCAGCGTTGTTGGAACAGGGAGTGGGGAGCAGTTCTTC. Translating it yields CSVVGTGSGEQFF.

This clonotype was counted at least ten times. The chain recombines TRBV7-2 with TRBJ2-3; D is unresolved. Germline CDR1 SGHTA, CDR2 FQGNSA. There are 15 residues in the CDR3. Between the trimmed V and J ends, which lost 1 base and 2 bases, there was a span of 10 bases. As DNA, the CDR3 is TGTGCCAGCAGCTTAGAGGTCAGAATCACAGATACGCAGTATTTT. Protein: CASSLEVRITDTQYF. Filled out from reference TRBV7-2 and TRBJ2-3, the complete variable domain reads GAGVSQSPSNKVTEKGKDVELRCDPISGHTALYWYRQSLGQGLEFLIYFQGNSAPDKSGLPSDRFSAERTGGSVSTLTIQRTQQEDSAVYLCASSLEVRITDTQYFGPGTRLTVL.

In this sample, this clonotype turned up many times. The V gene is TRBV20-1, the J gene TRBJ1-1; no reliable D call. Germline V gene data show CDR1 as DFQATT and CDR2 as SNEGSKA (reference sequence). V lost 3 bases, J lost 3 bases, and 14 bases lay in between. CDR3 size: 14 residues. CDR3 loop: CSASPEGYDTEAFF. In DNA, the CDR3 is TGCAGTGCTAGCCCGGAAGGGTATGACACTGAAGCTTTCTTT.

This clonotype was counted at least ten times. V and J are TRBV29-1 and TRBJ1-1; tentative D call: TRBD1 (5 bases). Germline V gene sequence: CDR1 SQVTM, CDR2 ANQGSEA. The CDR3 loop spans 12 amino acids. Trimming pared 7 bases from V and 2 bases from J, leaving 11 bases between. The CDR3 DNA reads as TGCAGCGGGGGACGGATCAACACTGAAGCTTTCTTT. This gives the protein CSGGRINTEAFF.

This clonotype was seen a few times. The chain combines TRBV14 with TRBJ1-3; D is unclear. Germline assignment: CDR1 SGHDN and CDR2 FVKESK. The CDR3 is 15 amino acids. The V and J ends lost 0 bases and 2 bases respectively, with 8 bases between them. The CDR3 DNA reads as TGTGCCAGCAGCCAAGATCCACCAACTGGAAACACCATATATTTT. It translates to CASSQDPPTGNTIYF.

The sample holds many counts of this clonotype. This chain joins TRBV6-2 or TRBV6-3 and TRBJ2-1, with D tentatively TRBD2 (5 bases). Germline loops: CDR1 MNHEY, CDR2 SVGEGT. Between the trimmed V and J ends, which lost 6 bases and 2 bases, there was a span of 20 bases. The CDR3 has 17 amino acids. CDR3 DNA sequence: TGTGCCAGCAGCCTATGGGTCGGGGTGGGCCCCTACAATGAGCAGTTCTTC. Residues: CASSLWVGVGPYNEQFF.

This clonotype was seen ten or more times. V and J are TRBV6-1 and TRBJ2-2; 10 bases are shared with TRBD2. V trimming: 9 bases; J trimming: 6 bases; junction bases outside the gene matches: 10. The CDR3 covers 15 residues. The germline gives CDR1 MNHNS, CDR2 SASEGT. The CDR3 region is CASVPGLAGAGELFF. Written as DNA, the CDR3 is TGTGCCAGTGTCCCGGGCCTAGCGGGGGCCGGGGAGCTGTTTTTT.

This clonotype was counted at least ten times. The CDR3 DNA reads as TGTGCCAGCAGCCCACCAAGGAGGGGCGCTGGAAACACCATATATTTT. This codes for CASSPPRRGAGNTIYF. The rearrangement links TRBV6-5 to TRBJ1-3; D is possibly TRBD1 (5 bases). The CDR3 has 16 residues. Germline values: CDR1 MNHEY, CDR2 SVGAGI. V was shortened by 6 bases and J by 2 bases, with 17 bases between the two germline ends.